Detailed here is one T cell receptor (beta chain). No cognate antigen has been identified for it. Base quality data are lacking; no much larger clone is found one base away. This entry is derived from a study of T cells in tumors after PD-1 blockade (dated by TCRdb to between 2018 and 2021). Notes on the research overall: Exclusion criteria were prior checkpoint blockade, use of systemic immunosuppressants, or recent radiotherapy or other anti-cancer therapy within 4 weeks. Pembrolizumab 200 mg every 3 weeks or cemiplimab 350 mg every 2 weeks was administered to patients. Some patients also continued taking vismodegib 150 mg daily during anti-PD-1 treatment. An average of 113,528 TCR templates (range roughly 22,000-290,000) and around 36,000 unique clonotypes was obtained for peripheral blood samples. Using site-matched tumors from BCC or SCC patients sampled before and after anti-PD-1 therapy, the study carried out paired single-cell RNA and TCR sequencing. To compare clonotypes in blood versus tumor, bulk TCR sequencing was run on 10 peripheral blood samples drawn from four to six patients. RECIST version 1.1 was the standard used to evaluate clinical response.

The time point label of this sample denotes: after anti-PD-1 therapy. Genomic DNA extracted from tumor biopsies or peripheral blood was used for bulk TCRbeta sequencing, with input ranging from about 600 ng to 6,004 ng. Every patient had histologically proven advanced or metastatic basal or squamous cell carcinoma and was a poor candidate for surgical resection. Of the roughly 10 patients in the basal cell carcinoma cohort, several underwent bulk tumor TCR sequencing. Deep TCRbeta sequencing was performed with the immunoSEQ platform. Regarding the original processing steps: Only productive rearrangements were exported from the immunoSEQ Analyzer for downstream analysis. T cell phenotypes were assigned to bulk TCRbeta clonotypes by matching to single-cell RNA+TCR-seq clones sharing the same TCRbeta sequence. Using bulk TCR sequencing data, clone enrichment in tumor was calculated by dividing a clone's tumor frequency by the same clone's PBMC frequency. GLIPH was used to group TCRs into specificity groups, clusters of distinct TCRs likely recognizing common antigens via shared CDR3 motifs. The source is immuneACCESS, and TCRdb retained only in-frame sequences with V and J called. Part of the clones is not carried over; for the studies checked, unresolved V genes explain less than half of this, and the remainder is unexplained. V and J calls and clone size are those listed in that table; D and trimming were worked out from the DNA. This sample has about 34,000 clones in its table, and 73% of those were observed once. The top ten clonotypes cover around 43% of the sample.

Broader findings and caveats from the paper: About 40% of TCR clonotypes from the tumor were detected in blood, and certain novel exhausted tumor clones were present in blood collected before treatment, which suggests recruitment from the periphery. Where the novel T cell clones came from was not determined, and possible sources could include lymphoid organs or rare unexpanded clones inside the tumor or in the tumor periphery.

From its cysteine to its phenylalanine, the CDR3 spans 13 amino acids. The CDR3 DNA has 39 bases and is translated from base 1. Between the V and J ends, shortened by 6 bases and 5 bases respectively, the junction contains 13 bases. This specimen consisted of PBMCs, obtained after anti-PD-1 treatment. The chain is made from TRBV12-3 or TRBV12-4 and TRBJ1-2, with the D gene not clear enough to name. This receptor was taken from a human donor with basal cell carcinoma. The bases are TGTGCCAGCAGCCAAGGACGGAGGTATGGCTACACCTTC. This codes for CASSQGRRYGYTF.